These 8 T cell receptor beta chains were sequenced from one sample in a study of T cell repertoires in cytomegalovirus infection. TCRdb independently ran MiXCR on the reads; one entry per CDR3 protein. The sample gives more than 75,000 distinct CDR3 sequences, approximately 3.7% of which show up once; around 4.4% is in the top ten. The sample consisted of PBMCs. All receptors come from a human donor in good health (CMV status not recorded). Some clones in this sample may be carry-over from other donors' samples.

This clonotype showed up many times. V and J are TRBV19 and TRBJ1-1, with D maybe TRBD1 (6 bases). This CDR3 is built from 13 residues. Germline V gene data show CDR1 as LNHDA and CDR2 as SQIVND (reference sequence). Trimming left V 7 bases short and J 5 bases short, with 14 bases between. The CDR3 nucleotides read TGTGCCAGTAAGCTATCGGGGGCAACTGAAGCTTTCTTT. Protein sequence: CASKLSGATEAFF.

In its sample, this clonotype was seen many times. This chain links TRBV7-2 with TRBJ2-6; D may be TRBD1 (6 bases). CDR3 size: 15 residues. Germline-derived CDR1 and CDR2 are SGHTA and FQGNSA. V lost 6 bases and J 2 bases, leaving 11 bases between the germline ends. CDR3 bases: TGTGCCAGCAGAATTGGGGGCCCTGGGGCCAACGTCCTGACTTTC. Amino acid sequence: CASRIGGPGANVLTF. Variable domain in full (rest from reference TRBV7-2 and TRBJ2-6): GAGVSQSPSNKVTEKGKDVELRCDPISGHTALYWYRQSLGQGLEFLIYFQGNSAPDKSGLPSDRFSAERTGGSVSTLTIQRTQQEDSAVYLCASRIGGPGANVLTFGAGSRLTVL.

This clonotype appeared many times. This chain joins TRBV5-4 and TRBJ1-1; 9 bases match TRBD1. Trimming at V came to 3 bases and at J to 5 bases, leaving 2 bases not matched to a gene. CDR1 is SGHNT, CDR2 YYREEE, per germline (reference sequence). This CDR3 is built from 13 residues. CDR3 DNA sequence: TGTGCCAGCAGCTGGGACAGGGTAACTGAAGCTTTCTTT. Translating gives CASSWDRVTEAFF.

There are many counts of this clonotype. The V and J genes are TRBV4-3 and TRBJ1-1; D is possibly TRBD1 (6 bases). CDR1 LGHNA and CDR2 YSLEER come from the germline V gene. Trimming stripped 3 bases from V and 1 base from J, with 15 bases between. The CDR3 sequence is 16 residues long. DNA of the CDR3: TGCGCCAGCAGCCATCTTGGGGGCAGAAAGAACACTGAAGCTTTCTTT. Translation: CASSHLGGRKNTEAFF.

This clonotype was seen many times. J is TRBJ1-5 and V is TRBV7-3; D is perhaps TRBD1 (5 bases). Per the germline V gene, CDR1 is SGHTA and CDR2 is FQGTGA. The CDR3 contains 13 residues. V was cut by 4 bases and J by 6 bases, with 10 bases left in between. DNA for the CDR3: TGTGCCAGCAGCTCCGGGGGGGGTCAGCCCCAGCATTTT. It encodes CASSSGGGQPQHF.

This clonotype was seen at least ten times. The CDR3 region is CASGLAGGPVTDTQYF. Here the CDR3 DNA reads TGTGCCAGTGGACTAGCGGGGGGGCCGGTCACAGATACGCAGTATTTT. The chain uses TRBV13 and TRBJ2-3; 15 bases line up with TRBD2. The germline V gene has CDR1 PRHDT and CDR2 FYEKMQ (reference sequence). The CDR3 runs 16 residues. V gave up 9 bases and J gave up 2 bases; unmatched junction bases: 6.

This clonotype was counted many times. CDR3: CASSLARGDNEKLFF. The CDR3 bases are TGTGCCAGCAGCTTAGCCCGGGGGGATAATGAAAAACTGTTTTTT. This sequence joins TRBV7-9 and TRBJ1-4, with D maybe TRBD1 (5 bases). The V gene lost 0 bases and the J gene lost 4 bases, with 9 bases spanning the gap. The V gene's germline CDR1 is SEHNR and CDR2 FQNEAQ (reference sequence). The CDR3 length is 15 residues.

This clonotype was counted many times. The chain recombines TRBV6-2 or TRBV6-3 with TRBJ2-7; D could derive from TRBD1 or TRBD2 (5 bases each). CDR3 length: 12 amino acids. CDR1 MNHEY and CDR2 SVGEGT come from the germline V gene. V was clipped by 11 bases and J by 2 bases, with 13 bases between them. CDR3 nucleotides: TGTGCCGTACGGGACGGCGCCTACGAGCAGTACTTC. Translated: CAVRDGAYEQYF.